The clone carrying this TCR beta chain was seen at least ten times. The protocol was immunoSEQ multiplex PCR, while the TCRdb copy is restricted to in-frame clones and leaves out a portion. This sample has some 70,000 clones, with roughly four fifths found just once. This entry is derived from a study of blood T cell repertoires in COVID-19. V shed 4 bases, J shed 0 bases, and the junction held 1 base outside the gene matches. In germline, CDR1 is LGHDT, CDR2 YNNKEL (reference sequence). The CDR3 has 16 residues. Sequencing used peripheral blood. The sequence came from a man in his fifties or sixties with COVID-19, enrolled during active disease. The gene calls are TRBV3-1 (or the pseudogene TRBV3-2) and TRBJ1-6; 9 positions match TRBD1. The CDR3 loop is CASSPQGASYNSPLHF. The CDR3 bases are TGTGCCAGCAGCCCACAGGGGGCCTCCTATAATTCACCCCTCCACTTT.